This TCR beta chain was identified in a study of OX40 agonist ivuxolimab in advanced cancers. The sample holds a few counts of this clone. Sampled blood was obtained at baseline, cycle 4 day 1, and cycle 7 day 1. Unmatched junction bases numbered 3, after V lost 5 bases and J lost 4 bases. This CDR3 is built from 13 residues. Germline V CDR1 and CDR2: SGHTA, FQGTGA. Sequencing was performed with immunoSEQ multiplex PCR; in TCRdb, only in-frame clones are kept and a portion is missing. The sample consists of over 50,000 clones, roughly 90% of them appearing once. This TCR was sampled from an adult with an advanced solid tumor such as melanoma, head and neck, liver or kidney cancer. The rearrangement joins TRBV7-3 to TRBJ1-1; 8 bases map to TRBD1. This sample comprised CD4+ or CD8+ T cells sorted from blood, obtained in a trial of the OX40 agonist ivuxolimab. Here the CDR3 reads CASSAGGGTEAFF. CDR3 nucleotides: TGTGCCAGCAGCGCAGGGGGCGGCACTGAAGCTTTCTTT.